This T cell receptor beta chain was obtained from a study of Ad26.COV2.S vaccination and SARS-CoV-2 variants. Treatment meaning: around 19 received Ad26.COV2.S at low or high dose, single or two shots; several received placebo; per-sample allocation not given. The investigators took samples on day 63 after the first vaccine or placebo injection. Its platform was an Ad26 vector, and its expressed antigen was Wuhan-strain SARS-CoV-2 spike. Profiled with immunoSEQ multiplex PCR; TCRdb holds only in-frame clones, not every one. This sample has approximately 480,000 clones, with approximately 90% found just once. Trimming pared 0 bases from V and 4 bases from J, leaving 13 bases between. The CDR3 length is 16 residues. CDR1 and CDR2 from the germline V gene are SGDLS and YYNGEE.

The chain uses TRBV9 and TRBJ1-4, with unresolved D. This receptor was identified in a person aged 18 to 65 who received the Ad26.COV2.S COVID-19 vaccine or a placebo. Sequencing was performed on peripheral blood, taken in a trial of Ad26.COV2.S vaccine versus placebo. CDR3 in amino acids: CASSVGTSGGNEKLFF. The DNA of the CDR3 is TGTGCCAGCAGCGTAGGAACCTCGGGAGGTAATGAAAAACTGTTTTTT.